The clone carrying this TCR beta chain was seen only once. This sample stems from a study of blood T cell repertoires in COVID-19. Per germline, CDR1 SEHNR and CDR2 FQNEAQ (reference sequence). V lost 11 bases to trimming and J lost 6 bases; unmatched junction nucleotides: 7. This CDR3 comprises 13 residues. TCRdb's copy holds only in-frame clones and misses some; the assay was immunoSEQ multiplex PCR. The data contain roughly 100,000 clones, 75% to 90% of them singletons. Sequenced material: peripheral blood. The sequence was collected from a human donor in a cohort sampled during active COVID-19. The chain joins TRBV7-9 to TRBJ2-2; 9 positions agree with TRBD1. The CDR3 loop reads CAEPTGGPGELFF. CDR3 bases: TGTGCCGAGCCCACAGGGGGCCCCGGGGAGCTGTTTTTT.